This T cell receptor beta chain was recorded in a study of blood T cell repertoires in COVID-19 (TCRdb year 2020). About the study as a whole: Samples from collaborators originated in the United States, Italy and Spain and spanned both the acute and convalescent phases of COVID-19. The material from the prospective study consisted of cDNA or gDNA derived from T cells, B-cell-depleted T cells, or PBMCs. The dataset comprised deeply sampled blood TCRbeta repertoires from subjects exposed to, actively infected with, or recovered from COVID-19. The repertoires were released in a freely available public database meant as a resource for research on the immune response to SARS-CoV-2. The samples were drawn from the first 160 participants of the ongoing ImmuneRACE study and from some 1,300 subjects provided by 6 global collaborators. Nearly every sample came with metadata listing a de-identified subject ID, COVID-19 status, age in years and sex. HLA class I and class II types, where available, came from metadata supplied by the sample provider rather than from assay-based typing. Broader findings and caveats from the paper: The quantity of clinical and demographic metadata differed by source and by participant and was supplied without curation.

The immunoSEQ Assay, a bias-controlled multiplex PCR, was used to amplify TCRbeta CDR3 regions from genomic DNA. The authors' pipeline ran thus. The number of nucleated cells in each sample was estimated by amplification of reference gene primers within the assay. To quantify the absolute abundance of each unique TCRbeta CDR3 rearrangement, sequence reads were collapsed and filtered. For each sample, productive Simpson clonality was calculated by taking the square root of Simpson's diversity index across productive rearrangements. TCRdb took this table from immuneACCESS and kept in-frame rearrangements with V and J called. Such tables lack part of the clones; where checked against another copy, unresolved V genes explain under half of the gap, and the rest is unexplained. The DNA was the basis for D and trimming; V, J and clone size are from that table. The sample data list 120,000 to 150,000 clones, and more than 75% of these were observed just once. The ten largest clones add up to roughly 37% of the sample.

To note about this clone: No cognate antigen has been identified for it. Base qualities are missing; no much larger clone stands one base away.

Another Seattle source contributed samples from volunteer blood donors who had recovered from COVID-19. Collaborating institutions collected whole blood in K2EDTA tubes following their own protocols. For TCRbeta analysis, collaborators shipped samples as frozen whole blood, isolated PBMCs, or DNA extracted from either of those sample types. Trimming removed 6 bases from V and 2 bases from J, leaving 5 bases between the germline ends. Including cysteine and phenylalanine, the CDR3 has 11 amino acids. Of the read, only the CDR3 DNA is kept; its 33 bases are in frame from base 1. From the germline V gene, CDR1 is WSHSY and CDR2 is SAAADI.

This TCR was recovered from a man aged 50-59 years who had recovered from COVID-19. Sequenced sample: peripheral blood. The chain was built from TRBV10-2 and TRBJ2-7; the D gene remains uncertain. The CDR3 has the sequence CASSSPYEQYF. The nucleotide sequence reads as follows: TGCGCCAGCAGCAGTCCCTACGAGCAGTACTTC.